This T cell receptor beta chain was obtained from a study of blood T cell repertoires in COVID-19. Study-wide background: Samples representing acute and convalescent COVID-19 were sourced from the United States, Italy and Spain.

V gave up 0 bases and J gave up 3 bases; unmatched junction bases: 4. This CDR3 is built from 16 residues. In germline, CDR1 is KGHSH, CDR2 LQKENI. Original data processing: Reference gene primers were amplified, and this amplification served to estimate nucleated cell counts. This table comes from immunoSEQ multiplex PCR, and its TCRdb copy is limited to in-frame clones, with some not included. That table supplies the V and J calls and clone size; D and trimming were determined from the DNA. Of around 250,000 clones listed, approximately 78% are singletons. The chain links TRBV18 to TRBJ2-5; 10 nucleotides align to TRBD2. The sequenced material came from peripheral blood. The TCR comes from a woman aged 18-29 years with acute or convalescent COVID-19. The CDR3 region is CASSPPWLAGEETQYF. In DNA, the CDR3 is TGTGCCAGCTCACCACCGTGGCTAGCGGGAGAAGAGACCCAGTACTTC.